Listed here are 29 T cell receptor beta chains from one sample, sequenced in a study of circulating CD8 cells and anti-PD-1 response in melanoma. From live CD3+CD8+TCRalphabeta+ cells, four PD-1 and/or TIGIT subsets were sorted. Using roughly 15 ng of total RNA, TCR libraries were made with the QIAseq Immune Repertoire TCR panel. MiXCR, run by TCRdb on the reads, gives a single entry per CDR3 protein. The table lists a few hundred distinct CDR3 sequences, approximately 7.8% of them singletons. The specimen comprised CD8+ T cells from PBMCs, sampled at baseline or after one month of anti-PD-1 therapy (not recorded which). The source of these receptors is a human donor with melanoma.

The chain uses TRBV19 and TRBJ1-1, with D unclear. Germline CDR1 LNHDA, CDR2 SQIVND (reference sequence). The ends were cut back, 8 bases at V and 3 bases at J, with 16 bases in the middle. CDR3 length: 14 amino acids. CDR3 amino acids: CASHKGSSYTEAFF. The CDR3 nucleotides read TGTGCCAGTCACAAAGGGAGTTCGTACACTGAAGCTTTCTTT.

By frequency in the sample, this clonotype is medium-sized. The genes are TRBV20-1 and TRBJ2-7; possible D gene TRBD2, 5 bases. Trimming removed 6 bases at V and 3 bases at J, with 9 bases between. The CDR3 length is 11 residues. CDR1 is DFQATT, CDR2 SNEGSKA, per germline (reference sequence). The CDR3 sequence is CSATDYYEQYF. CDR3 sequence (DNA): TGCAGTGCCACAGACTACTACGAGCAGTACTTC.

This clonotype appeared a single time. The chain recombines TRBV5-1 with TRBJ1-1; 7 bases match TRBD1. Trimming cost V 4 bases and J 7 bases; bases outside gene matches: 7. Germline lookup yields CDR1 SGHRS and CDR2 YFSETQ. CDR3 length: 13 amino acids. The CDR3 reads CASSLQGEGEAFF. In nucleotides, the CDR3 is TGCGCCAGCAGCCTGCAGGGGGAGGGTGAAGCTTTCTTT.

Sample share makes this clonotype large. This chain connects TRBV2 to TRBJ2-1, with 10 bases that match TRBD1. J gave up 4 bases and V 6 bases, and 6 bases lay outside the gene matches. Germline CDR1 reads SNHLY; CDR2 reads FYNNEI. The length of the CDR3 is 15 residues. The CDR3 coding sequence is TGTGCCAGCAGGAGGGACAGGGGCGAGTACAATGAGCAGTTCTTC. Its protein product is CASRRDRGEYNEQFF.

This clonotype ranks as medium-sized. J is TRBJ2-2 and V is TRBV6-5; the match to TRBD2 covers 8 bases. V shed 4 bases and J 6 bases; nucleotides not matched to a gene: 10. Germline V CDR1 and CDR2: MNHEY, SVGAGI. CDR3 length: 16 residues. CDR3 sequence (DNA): TGTGCCAGCAGTTCGCCCGGGACTAGTTCTCCCGGGGAGCTGTTTTTT. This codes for CASSSPGTSSPGELFF.

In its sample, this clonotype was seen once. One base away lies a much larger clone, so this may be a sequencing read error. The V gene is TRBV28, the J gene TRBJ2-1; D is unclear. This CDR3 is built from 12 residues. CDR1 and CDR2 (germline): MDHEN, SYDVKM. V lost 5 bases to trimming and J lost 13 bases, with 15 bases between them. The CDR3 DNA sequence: TGTGCCAGCAGTCCAATGGGGTGGGATCAGTTCTTC. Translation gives CASSPMGWDQFF.

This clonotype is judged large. As DNA, the CDR3 is TGTGCCAGCAGTTCGCCTAAGGGGGCGCGGGAGCTGTTTTTT. This encodes CASSSPKGARELFF. The genes are TRBV28 and TRBJ2-2; TRBD1 matches at 7 bases. The CDR3 spans 14 residues. Germline assignment: CDR1 MDHEN and CDR2 SYDVKM. The V gene end was trimmed by 4 bases and the J gene end by 9 bases; junction bases not matched to a gene: 8.

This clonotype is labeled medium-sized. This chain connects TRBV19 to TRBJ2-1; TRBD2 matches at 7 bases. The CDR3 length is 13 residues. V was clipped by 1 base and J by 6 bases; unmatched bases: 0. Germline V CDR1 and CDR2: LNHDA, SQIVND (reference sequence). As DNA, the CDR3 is TGTGCCAGTAGTATAGGACTAGCCAATGAGCAGTTCTTC. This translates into CASSIGLANEQFF.

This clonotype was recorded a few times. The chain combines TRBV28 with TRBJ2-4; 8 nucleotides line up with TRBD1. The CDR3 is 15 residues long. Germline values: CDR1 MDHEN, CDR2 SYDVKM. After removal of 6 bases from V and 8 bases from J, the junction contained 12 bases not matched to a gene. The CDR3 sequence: CASSPRQGRRDIQYF. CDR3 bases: TGTGCCAGCAGCCCCCGACAGGGGAGAAGGGACATTCAGTACTTC.

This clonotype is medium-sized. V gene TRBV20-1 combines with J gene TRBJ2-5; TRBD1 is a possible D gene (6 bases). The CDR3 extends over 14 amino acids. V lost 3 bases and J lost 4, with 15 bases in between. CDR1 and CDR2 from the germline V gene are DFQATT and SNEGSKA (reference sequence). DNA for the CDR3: TGCAGTGCTAGTGGGGGCTCCGCGGGAGAGACCCAGTACTTC. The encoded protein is CSASGGSAGETQYF.

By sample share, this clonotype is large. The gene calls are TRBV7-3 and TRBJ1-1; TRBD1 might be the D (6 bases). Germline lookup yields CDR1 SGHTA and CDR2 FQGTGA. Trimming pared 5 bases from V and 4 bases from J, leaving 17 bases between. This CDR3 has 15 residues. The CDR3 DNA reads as TGTGCCAGCAGCCCGGGGCCGGGGGCGGCCACTGAAGCTTTCTTT. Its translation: CASSPGPGAATEAFF.

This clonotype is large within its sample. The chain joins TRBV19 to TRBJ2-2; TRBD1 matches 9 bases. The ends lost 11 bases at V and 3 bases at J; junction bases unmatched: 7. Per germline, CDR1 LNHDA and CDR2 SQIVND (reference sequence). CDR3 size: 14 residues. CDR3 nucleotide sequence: TGTGCCGGTACGGGACAGGGATACACCGGGGAGCTGTTTTTT. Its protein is CAGTGQGYTGELFF.

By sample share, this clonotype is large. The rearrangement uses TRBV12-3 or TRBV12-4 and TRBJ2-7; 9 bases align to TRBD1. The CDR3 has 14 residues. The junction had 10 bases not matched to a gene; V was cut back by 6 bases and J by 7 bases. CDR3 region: CASSLTGGWWEQYF. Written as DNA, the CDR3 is TGTGCCAGCAGCTTGACAGGGGGTTGGTGGGAGCAGTACTTC.

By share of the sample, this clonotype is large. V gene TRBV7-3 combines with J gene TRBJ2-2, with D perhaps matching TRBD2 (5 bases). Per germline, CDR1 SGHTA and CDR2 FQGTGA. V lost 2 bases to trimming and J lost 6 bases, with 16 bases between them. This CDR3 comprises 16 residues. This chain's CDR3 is CASSLPGMTNAGELFF. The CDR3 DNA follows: TGTGCCAGCAGCTTACCCGGGATGACAAACGCCGGGGAGCTGTTTTTT. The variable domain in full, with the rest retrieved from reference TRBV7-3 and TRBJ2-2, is GAGVSQTPSNKVTEKGKYVELRCDPISGHTALYWYRQSLGQGPEFLIYFQGTGAADDSGLPNDRFFAVRPEGSVSTLKIQRTERGDSAVYLCASSLPGMTNAGELFFGEGSRLTVL.

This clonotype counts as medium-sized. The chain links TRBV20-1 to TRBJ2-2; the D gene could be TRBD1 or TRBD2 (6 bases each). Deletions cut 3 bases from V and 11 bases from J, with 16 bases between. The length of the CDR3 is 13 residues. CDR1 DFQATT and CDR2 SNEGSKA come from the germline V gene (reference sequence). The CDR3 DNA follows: TGCAGTGCTAGGACCCTCCCGGGGGCCGAGCTGTTTTTT. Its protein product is CSARTLPGAELFF.

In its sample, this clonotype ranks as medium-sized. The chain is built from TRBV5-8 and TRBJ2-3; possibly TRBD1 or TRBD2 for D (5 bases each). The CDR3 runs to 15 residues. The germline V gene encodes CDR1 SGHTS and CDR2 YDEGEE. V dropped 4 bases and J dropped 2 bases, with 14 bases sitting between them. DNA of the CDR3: TGTGCCAGCAGCCAAGCAGGGAGAGTCACAGATACGCAGTATTTT. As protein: CASSQAGRVTDTQYF.

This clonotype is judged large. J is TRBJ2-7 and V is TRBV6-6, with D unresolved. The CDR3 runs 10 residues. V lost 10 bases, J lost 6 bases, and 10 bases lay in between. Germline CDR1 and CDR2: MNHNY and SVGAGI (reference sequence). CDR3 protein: CATGWGEQYF. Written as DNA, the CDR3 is TGTGCCACCGGGTGGGGCGAGCAGTACTTC.

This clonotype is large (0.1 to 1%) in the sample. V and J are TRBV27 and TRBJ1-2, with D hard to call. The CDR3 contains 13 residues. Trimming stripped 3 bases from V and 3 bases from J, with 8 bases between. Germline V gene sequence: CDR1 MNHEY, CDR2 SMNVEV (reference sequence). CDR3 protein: CASSFGRDYGYTF. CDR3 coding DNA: TGTGCCAGCAGTTTCGGTAGGGACTATGGCTACACCTTC.

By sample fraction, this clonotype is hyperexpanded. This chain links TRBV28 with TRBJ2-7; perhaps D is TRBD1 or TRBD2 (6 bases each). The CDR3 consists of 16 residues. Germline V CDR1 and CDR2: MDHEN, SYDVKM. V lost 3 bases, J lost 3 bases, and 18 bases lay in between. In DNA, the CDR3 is TGTGCCAGCAGTTTGTCGGGGGCCTCGGGGCTCTACGAGCAGTACTTC. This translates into CASSLSGASGLYEQYF. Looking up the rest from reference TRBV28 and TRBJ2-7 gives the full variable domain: DVKVTQSSRYLVKRTGEKVFLECVQDMDHENMFWYRQDPGLGLRLIYFSYDVKMKEKGDIPEGYSVSREKKERFSLILESASTNQTSMYLCASSLSGASGLYEQYFGPGTRLTVT.

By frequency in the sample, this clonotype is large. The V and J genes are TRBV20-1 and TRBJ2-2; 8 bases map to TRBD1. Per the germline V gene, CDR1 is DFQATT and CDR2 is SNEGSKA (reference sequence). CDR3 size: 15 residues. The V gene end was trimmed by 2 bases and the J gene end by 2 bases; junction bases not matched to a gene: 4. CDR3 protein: CSARPRGRNTGELFF. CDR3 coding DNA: TGCAGTGCTAGACCCAGGGGGCGTAACACCGGGGAGCTGTTTTTT.

This chain's CDR3 is CATSGVAGYREQFF. CDR3 sequence (DNA): TGTGCCACCAGTGGAGTAGCGGGATACAGAGAGCAGTTCTTC. The rearrangement uses TRBV24-1 and TRBJ2-1; TRBD2 agrees at 8 bases. The CDR3 covers 14 residues. The V gene end was trimmed by 5 bases and the J gene end by 10 bases; junction bases not matched to a gene: 9. Germline assignment: CDR1 KGHDR and CDR2 SFDVKD.

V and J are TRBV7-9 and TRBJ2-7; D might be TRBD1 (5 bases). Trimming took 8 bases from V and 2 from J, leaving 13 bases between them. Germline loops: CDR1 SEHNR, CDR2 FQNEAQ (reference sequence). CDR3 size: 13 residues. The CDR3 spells CASLGLGPYEQYF. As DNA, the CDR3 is TGTGCCAGCTTGGGTTTGGGGCCCTACGAGCAGTACTTC.

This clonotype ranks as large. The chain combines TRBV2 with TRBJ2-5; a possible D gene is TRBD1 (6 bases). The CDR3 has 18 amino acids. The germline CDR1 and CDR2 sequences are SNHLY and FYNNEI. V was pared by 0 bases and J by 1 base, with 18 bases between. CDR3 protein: CASSEAQSGAFGQETQYF. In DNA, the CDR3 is TGTGCCAGCAGTGAAGCGCAGTCAGGGGCGTTTGGCCAAGAGACCCAGTACTTC.

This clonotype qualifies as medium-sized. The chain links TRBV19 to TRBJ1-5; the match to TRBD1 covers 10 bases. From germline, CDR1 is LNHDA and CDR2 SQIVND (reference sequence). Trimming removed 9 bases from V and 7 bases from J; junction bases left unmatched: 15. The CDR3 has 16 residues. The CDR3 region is CASDYWGTGAGQPQHF. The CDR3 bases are TGTGCCAGCGACTACTGGGGGACAGGGGCAGGGCAGCCCCAGCATTTT.

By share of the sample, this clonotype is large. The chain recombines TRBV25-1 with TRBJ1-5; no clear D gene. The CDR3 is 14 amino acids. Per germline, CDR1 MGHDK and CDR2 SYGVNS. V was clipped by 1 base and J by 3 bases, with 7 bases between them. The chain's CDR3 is CASSESGLNQPQHF. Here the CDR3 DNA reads TGTGCCAGCAGTGAATCCGGGCTCAATCAGCCCCAGCATTTT.

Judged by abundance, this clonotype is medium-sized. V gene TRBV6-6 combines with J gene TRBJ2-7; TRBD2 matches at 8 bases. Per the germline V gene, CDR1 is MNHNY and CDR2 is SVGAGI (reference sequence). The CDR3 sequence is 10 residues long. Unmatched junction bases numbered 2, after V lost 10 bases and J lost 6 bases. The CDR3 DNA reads TGTGCCACCGGGGGGGGCGAGCAGTACTTC. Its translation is CATGGGEQYF.

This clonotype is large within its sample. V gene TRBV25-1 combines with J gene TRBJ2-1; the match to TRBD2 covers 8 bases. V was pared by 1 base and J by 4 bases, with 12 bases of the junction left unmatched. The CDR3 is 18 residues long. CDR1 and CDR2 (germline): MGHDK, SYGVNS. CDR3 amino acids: CASSEWGIAGYSYNEQFF. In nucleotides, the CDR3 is TGTGCCAGCAGTGAATGGGGAATAGCGGGATACTCATACAATGAGCAGTTCTTC.

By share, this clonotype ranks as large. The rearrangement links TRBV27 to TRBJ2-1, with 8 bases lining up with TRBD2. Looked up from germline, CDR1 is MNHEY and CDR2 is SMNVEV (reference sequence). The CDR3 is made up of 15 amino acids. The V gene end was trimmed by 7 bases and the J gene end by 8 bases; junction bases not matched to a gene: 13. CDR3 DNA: TGTGCCAGCACGGGTTCTGGGACTAGTATCCATGAGCAGTTCTTC. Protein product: CASTGSGTSIHEQFF.

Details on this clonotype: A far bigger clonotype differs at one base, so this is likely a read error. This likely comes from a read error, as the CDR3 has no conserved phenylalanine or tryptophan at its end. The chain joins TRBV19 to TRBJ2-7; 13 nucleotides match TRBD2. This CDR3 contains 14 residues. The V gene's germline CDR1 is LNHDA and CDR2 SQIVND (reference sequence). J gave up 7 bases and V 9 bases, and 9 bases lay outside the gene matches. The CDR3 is CASSDGGLAGEQYS. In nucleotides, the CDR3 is TGTGCCAGCAGCGACGGGGGACTAGCGGGGGAGCAGTACTCC.